The T cell receptor beta chain under discussion was sequenced for a study of CDR3 diversity in severe acne. TCRdb ran MiXCR on the PCR reads and lists one entry per CDR3 protein. This sample has around 100,000 distinct CDR3 sequences, with around 56% found just once. The source is a male donor with acne. Sequencing was performed on blood.

CDR3 nucleotides: TGTGCCAGCAGTGGGGGGGACGGGGAGTCCTACGAGCAGTACTTC. Protein: CASSGGDGESYEQYF. This chain connects TRBV25-1 to TRBJ2-7, with D maybe TRBD2 (6 bases). Germline-derived CDR1 and CDR2 are MGHDK and SYGVNS. The CDR3 runs to 15 residues. V lost 4 bases, J lost 1 base, and 14 bases lay in between.